These 17 T cell receptor beta chains were all obtained from the same sample, sequenced in a study of OX40 agonist ivuxolimab in advanced cancers. Library preparation used the immunoSEQ multiplex PCR assay. In TCRdb, the immuneACCESS table is reduced to in-frame sequences with V and J assigned. These tables do not hold every clone; where another copy was compared, an unresolved V gene accounts for under half, and the others remain unexplained. The sample includes tens of thousands of clones, with approximately 93% observed a single time. The ten largest make up under 8% of the sample. The source material was CD4+ or CD8+ T cells sorted from blood, sampled in a trial of the OX40 agonist ivuxolimab. The receptors originated from an adult with an advanced solid tumor such as melanoma, head and neck, liver or kidney cancer.

This sequence joins TRBV7-6 and TRBJ2-5; D is uncertain. The ends were cut back, 4 bases at V and 3 bases at J, with 9 bases in the middle. The length of the CDR3 is 13 residues. Germline CDR1 SGHVS, CDR2 FNYEAQ. CDR3 in amino acids: CASSYTMEETQYF. The CDR3 nucleotides are TGTGCCAGCAGCTATACCATGGAAGAGACCCAGTACTTC.

V gene TRBV4-3 combines with J gene TRBJ2-2, with 11 nucleotides matching TRBD2. The germline CDR1 and CDR2 sequences are LGHNA and YSLEER. Trimming cost V 8 bases and J 8 bases; bases outside gene matches: 7. The CDR3 contains 14 residues. The CDR3 protein is CASCRLAGQGELFF. As DNA, the CDR3 is TGCGCCAGCTGTAGACTAGCGGGGCAGGGGGAGCTGTTTTTT.

The rearrangement links TRBV15 to TRBJ1-1, with D unresolved. The CDR3 totals 14 residues. CDR1 is LNHNV and CDR2 is YYDKDF in the germline V gene (reference sequence). Trimming shortened V by 0 bases and J by 3 bases, and 8 bases separated the two germline ends. CDR3 nucleotides: TGTGCCACCAGCAGAGACCGACACTACACTGAAGCTTTCTTT. Its protein is CATSRDRHYTEAFF. Looking up the rest from reference TRBV15 and TRBJ1-1 gives the full variable domain: DAMVIQNPRYQVTQFGKPVTLSCSQTLNHNVMYWYQQKSSQAPKLLFHYYDKDFNNEADTPDNFQSRRPNTSFCFLDIRSPGLGDTAMYLCATSRDRHYTEAFFGQGTRLTVV.

The chain carries TRBV5-1 and TRBJ2-1; 7 bases map to TRBD1. CDR1 SGHRS and CDR2 YFSETQ come from the germline V gene. CDR3 size: 15 residues. The trim removed 0 bases at V and 6 bases at J, leaving 6 bases unmatched. The CDR3 is CASSLAATGPNEQFF. Here the CDR3 DNA reads TGCGCCAGCAGCTTGGCAGCGACAGGGCCCAATGAGCAGTTCTTC.

The DNA of the CDR3 is TGTGCCAGCAGCCCCCAATCCGGGACAGGGCCCTACGAGCAGTACTTC. This translates into CASSPQSGTGPYEQYF. The chain couples TRBV9 to TRBJ2-7, with 9 bases lining up with TRBD1. This CDR3 spans 16 amino acids. CDR1 SGDLS and CDR2 YYNGEE come from the germline V gene. J lost 2 bases, V lost 4 bases, and 10 bases had no gene match.

The chain carries TRBV29-1 and TRBJ1-2; 7 bases match TRBD1. The CDR3 extends over 12 amino acids. V trimming: 7 bases; J trimming: 2 bases; junction bases outside the gene matches: 4. CDR1 and CDR2 (germline): SQVTM, ANQGSEA. CDR3 region: CSAAGQNYGYTF. In DNA, the CDR3 is TGCAGCGCCGCGGGACAGAACTATGGCTACACCTTC.

The chain joins TRBV28 to TRBJ1-2; TRBD1 is a possible D gene (6 bases). Trimming shortened V by 5 bases and J by 7 bases, and 17 bases separated the two germline ends. CDR3 length equals 14 residues. Germline CDR1 is MDHEN and CDR2 is SYDVKM. Written as DNA, the CDR3 is TGTGCCAGCAGTCCTGAACAGGAAGGGGGTGGCTACACCTTC. Translating it yields CASSPEQEGGGYTF.

V usage is TRBV5-3 and J usage is TRBJ1-3; D unresolved. TRBV5-3 is identified as an open reading frame with a role that is uncertain. The V end was cut by 3 bases, the J end by 3 bases, with 13 bases between. The CDR3 totals 15 residues. For the CDR3, the DNA is TGTGCCAGAAGCTCGCCCTGTGCAAATGGAAACACCATATATTTT. Its protein product is CARSSPCANGNTIYF.

This clone was recorded only once. The rearrangement uses TRBV11-2 and TRBJ1-1; D is unresolved. The CDR3 has 14 residues. Trimming pared 5 bases from V and 0 bases from J, leaving 10 bases between. Germline V gene lookup returns CDR1 SGHAT and CDR2 FQNNGV. CDR3 bases: TGTGCCAGCAGCAACAGTGTCATGAACACTGAAGCTTTCTTT. Amino acid sequence: CASSNSVMNTEAFF.

The CDR3 DNA reads as TGTGCCAGCAGCTTTAACAGGGCTACCGCCTATGGCTACACCTTC. This codes for CASSFNRATAYGYTF. The chain combines TRBV5-6 with TRBJ1-2, with TRBD1 as a possible D gene (6 bases). The CDR3 contains 15 residues. Germline CDR1 is SGHDT and CDR2 is YYEEEE. Trimming removed 2 bases at V and 4 bases at J, with 15 bases between.

The rearrangement uses TRBV18 and TRBJ1-2, with D unresolved. This CDR3 region has 14 residues. Between the trimmed V and J ends, which lost 4 bases and 4 bases, there was a span of 13 bases. Germline V gene sequence: CDR1 KGHSH, CDR2 LQKENI. This CDR3 is CASSQTDSLYGYTF. The CDR3 coding sequence is TGTGCCAGCTCACAGACCGACTCTCTCTATGGCTACACCTTC.

The chain employs TRBV5-4 and TRBJ2-1; 9 bases fit TRBD2. The CDR3 contains 15 residues. The V gene end was trimmed by 4 bases and the J gene end by 3 bases; junction bases not matched to a gene: 5. CDR1 is SGHNT, CDR2 YYREEE, per germline (reference sequence). The DNA for the CDR3 is TGTGCCAGCAGCATAGGGACTAGCCTCTACAATGAGCAGTTCTTC. Encoded protein: CASSIGTSLYNEQFF.

The genes are TRBV5-1 and TRBJ2-7; D perhaps matches TRBD2 (6 bases). Trimming took off 3 bases at V and 2 bases at J, with 15 bases between the two ends. Germline-derived CDR1 and CDR2 are SGHRS and YFSETQ. The CDR3 has 15 residues. The CDR3 region is CASSSGTPRAYEQYF. The CDR3 DNA is TGCGCCAGCAGCTCAGGGACTCCACGAGCCTACGAGCAGTACTTC.

The chain links TRBV5-4 to TRBJ2-1; D gene unclear. V gave up 4 bases and J gave up 8 bases, with 13 bases separating them. Germline V CDR1 and CDR2: SGHNT, YYREEE (reference sequence). This CDR3 has 13 amino acids. Written as DNA, the CDR3 is TGTGCCAGCAGCGCCGGACCTTTGGATGAGCAGTTCTTC. Its protein is CASSAGPLDEQFF.

This sequence joins TRBV2 and TRBJ2-7; 12 nucleotides align to TRBD2. Trimming at V came to 2 bases and at J to 4 bases, leaving 6 bases not matched to a gene. The CDR3 runs 16 residues. The V gene's germline CDR1 is SNHLY and CDR2 FYNNEI. CDR3: CASSERASGGGYEQYF. CDR3 coding DNA: TGTGCCAGCAGTGAAAGGGCTAGCGGGGGGGGATACGAGCAGTACTTC.

The chain links TRBV9 to TRBJ1-6; tentative D call: TRBD1 (6 bases). V lost 3 bases and J 6 bases, leaving 16 bases between the germline ends. This CDR3 is built from 16 residues. Germline values: CDR1 SGDLS, CDR2 YYNGEE. The CDR3 is CASSAPGAGVNSPLHF. Here the CDR3 DNA reads TGTGCCAGCAGCGCCCCTGGGGCAGGGGTTAATTCACCCCTCCACTTT. Full variable domain (outside the CDR3, taken from reference TRBV9 and TRBJ1-6): DSGVTQTPKHLITATGQRVTLRCSPRSGDLSVYWYQQSLDQGLQFLIQYYNGEERAKGNILERFSAQQFPDLHSELNLSSLELGDSALYFCASSAPGAGVNSPLHFGNGTRLTVT.

This clone was recorded a few times. CDR3 residues: CASSDGQGGGSPLHF. CDR3 DNA sequence: TGTGCCAGCAGTGATGGGCAGGGCGGCGGATCACCCCTCCACTTT. The rearrangement uses TRBV2 and TRBJ1-6; possibly TRBD1 for D (5 bases). Germline loops: CDR1 SNHLY, CDR2 FYNNEI. CDR3 size: 15 residues. The germline V and J ends were trimmed by 3 bases and 10 bases, with 16 bases remaining between them.